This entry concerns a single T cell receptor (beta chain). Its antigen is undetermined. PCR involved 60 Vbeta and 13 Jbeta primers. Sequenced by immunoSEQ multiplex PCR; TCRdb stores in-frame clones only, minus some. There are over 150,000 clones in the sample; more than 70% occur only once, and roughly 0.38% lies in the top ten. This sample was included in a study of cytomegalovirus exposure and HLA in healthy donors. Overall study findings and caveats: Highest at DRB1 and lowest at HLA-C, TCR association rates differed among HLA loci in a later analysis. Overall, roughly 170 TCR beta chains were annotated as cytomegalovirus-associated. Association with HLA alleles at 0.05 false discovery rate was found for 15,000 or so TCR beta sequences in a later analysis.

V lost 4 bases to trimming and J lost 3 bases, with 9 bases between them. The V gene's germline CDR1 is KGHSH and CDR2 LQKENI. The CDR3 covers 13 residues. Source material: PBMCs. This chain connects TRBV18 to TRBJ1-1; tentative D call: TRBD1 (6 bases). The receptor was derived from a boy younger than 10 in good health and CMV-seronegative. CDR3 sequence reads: CASSRTEDTEAFF. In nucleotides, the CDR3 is TGTGCCAGCTCACGGACAGAGGACACTGAAGCTTTCTTT.